The T cell receptor beta chain under discussion was sequenced for a study of T cells after yellow fever vaccination (dated by TCRdb to about 2019). For the study in its entirety: The SMART-Seq v4 Ultra Low Input RNA kit was used to prepare libraries from fractions with low cell numbers. To follow T-cell clones before and after both primary and booster YFV17D yellow fever vaccination, bulk TCR alpha and beta repertoires underwent longitudinal sequencing. The cohort comprised two healthy male donors, one aged 18 to 29 and one aged 30 to 40 years. Blood samples were taken at several timepoints before and after primary and secondary immunization, and bulk PBMC replicates and cell subsets were isolated.

The cysteine opens and the phenylalanine closes a CDR3 of 13 amino acids. The sequence is cut down to CDR3 DNA, 39 bases in frame from base 1. Trimming costs V 4 bases and J 6 bases, and their ends lie 13 bases apart. CDR1 and CDR2 are drawn from the germline V gene: ENHRY, SYGVKD. This clonotype was found many times. This receptor's antigen is unknown. Base quality data are lacking; no much larger clone is found one base away. The sample's treatment or condition label, decoded: live attenuated yellow fever vaccine strain. PBMCs were isolated from peripheral blood using a standard Ficoll-Paque protocol. Dynabeads CD4 and CD8 positive selection kits were used to isolate the CD4 and CD8 T-cell fractions. RNA was extracted with TriZol from bulk PBMCs, CD4 and CD8 fractions, and dextramer-positive and dextramer-negative fractions. TCR cDNA was synthesized by 5'RACE template switching, through which a universal primer site and unique molecular identifiers were introduced. Priming for cDNA synthesis came from both the TCR alpha and TCR beta constant segments. Libraries were amplified in two PCR steps, with sample barcodes and sequencing adapters added in the second step. Sequencing of the libraries was done on either Illumina HiSeq 2500 (2x100 bp) or NovaSeq (2x150 bp). As for the authors' bioinformatics: Demultiplexing of reads and collapsing into UMI consensus sequences were performed with MIGEC, and V(D)J alignment was carried out with MiXCR. Vaccine-responding clonotypes were identified with edgeR using replicate PBMC samples, with FDR below 0.01 and a log2 fold change above 5 up to day 15 being required. Bulk clonotypes were assigned CD4 or CD8 identity according to which sequenced CD4 or CD8 repertoire held them at higher abundance. TCRdb itself trimmed the public reads at Q25 with fastp, ran MiXCR and retained productive beta chains. Rows are unified per CDR3 protein, each entry keeping the most common DNA and genes. TCRdb, not the original authors, processed these V and J calls. For this sample the table gives some 130,000 distinct CDR3 sequences, of which under 8% were detected only once. The ten largest clonotypes hold over 0.55% of the sample.

Beyond this particular receptor, the publication reports: A small fraction of clonotypes appeared in both the CD4 and CD8 compartments, likely as a result of convergent recombination. Because abundant contaminating clonotypes from the bulk population could be contained in FACS-sorted repertoires, computational filtering was required. Most clones expanded after primary vaccination were re-detected after the booster (about 96% of CD4 and around 88% of CD8), suggesting broad memory maintenance. Compared with the primary T-cell response, the secondary T-cell response was faster but weaker, reaching its peak on day 5 rather than on day 15. Because only a couple of donors were included in the study, the extent to which the findings can be generalized is limited.

The material was CD4+ T cells sorted from PBMCs, obtained 10 days after the yellow fever booster vaccination. The receptor chain draws on TRBV10-3 and TRBJ2-7; no D gene can be assigned with confidence. The source of this sequence is a man in his thirties or forties who received the YFV17D yellow fever vaccine. The CDR3 amino acid sequence is: CAISGPRAGEQYF. In nucleotides, the sequence is TGTGCCATCAGTGGCCCCCGGGCCGGCGAGCAGTACTTC.